Sequencing of this TCR beta chain was carried out in a study of blood T cell repertoires in COVID-19. On the study more broadly: T cells, B-cell-depleted T cells, or PBMCs provided the cDNA or gDNA that served as material.

Under the authors' procedure: Amplification of reference gene primers was used by the study to estimate nucleated cell counts. TCRdb keeps only in-frame clones here, not all; method: immunoSEQ multiplex PCR. That table gives V, J and clone size, and the DNA gave D and trimming. This sample has 200,000 to 250,000 clones, with about 88% found just once. Seattle cases were enrolled at active infection and followed longitudinally. The material sequenced was peripheral blood. The sequence was obtained from a woman aged 45-65 years with COVID-19, enrolled during active disease.

CDR3 in amino acids: CASSSHLLTPLAGGGTGELFF. CDR3 in DNA: TGTGCCAGCAGTTCGCACTTACTCACACCTCTAGCGGGGGGTGGAACCGGGGAGCTGTTTTTT. The genes are TRBV27 and TRBJ2-2; 11 nucleotides match TRBD2. Germline values: CDR1 MNHEY, CDR2 SMNVEV (reference sequence). Trimming cost V 4 bases and J 5 bases; bases outside gene matches: 21. There are 21 residues in the CDR3.